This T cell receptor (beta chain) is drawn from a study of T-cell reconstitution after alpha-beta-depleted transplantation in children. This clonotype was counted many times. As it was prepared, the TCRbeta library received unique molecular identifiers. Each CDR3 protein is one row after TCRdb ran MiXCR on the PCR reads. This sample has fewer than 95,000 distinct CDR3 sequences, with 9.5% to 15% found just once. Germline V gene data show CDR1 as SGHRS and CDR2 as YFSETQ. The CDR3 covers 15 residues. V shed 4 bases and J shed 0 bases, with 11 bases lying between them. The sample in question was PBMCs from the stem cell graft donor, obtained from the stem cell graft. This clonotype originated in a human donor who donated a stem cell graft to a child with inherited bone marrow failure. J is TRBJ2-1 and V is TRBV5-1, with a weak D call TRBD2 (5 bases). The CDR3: CASSPTSYSYNEQFF. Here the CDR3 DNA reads TGCGCCAGCAGCCCAACTAGTTACTCCTACAATGAGCAGTTCTTC.